The subject of this entry is one T cell receptor beta chain. This receptor's antigen is unknown. A much more abundant neighbour one base away suggests this may be a read error. The data stem from a study of tumor-infiltrating lymphocytes in primary liver carcinoma (dated by TCRdb to between 2016 and 2019). For the wider study: Of the five patients (three men and two women, aged 30 to 69 years), four had hepatocellular carcinoma and one had combined HCC and intrahepatic cholangiocarcinoma. To link TCRbeta repertoire diversity to the local molecular phenotype, the 20 to 30 tumor region samples were profiled with Agilent mRNA microarrays. A total of approximately 35 specimens from 5 patients underwent TCRbeta repertoire sequencing, comprising around 25 tumor regions, 5 adjacent noncancerous liver tissues and 5 peripheral blood samples. Across five regions of each liver tumor, along with adjacent normal tissue and blood, the study brought together TCRbeta repertoire sequencing, expression microarrays and whole-exome sequencing. Reproducibility between technical replicate repertoires was high, with correlation coefficients above 0.98 and mean shared-clone rates approximately 0.9. Roughly 3.65 to 8 million productive TCRbeta reads were obtained per sample, and no significant difference in read depth was found between tissue types. The tumors of the five patients were staged as T1-T3 N0M0, with maximum diameters ranging from about 4.2 to 10 cm. Overall results and qualifications from the work: Only about 7-25% of top clones were found in all five regions of a tumor, suggesting spatial heterogeneity of tumor-infiltrating T cells. Repertoire overlap was higher between tumor regions (mean about 35%) than tumor-adjacent (17%) or tumor-blood (about 15%) pairs, consistent with antigen-driven expansion. A significantly larger repertoire fraction was made up by the top 250 clones in tumors than in blood (p = 0.039). Bulk unsorted samples precluded comparing CD4+ and CD8+ T cell repertoires. Only a few patients were included in the study, and the authors note that the findings should be validated in a larger study. Because sequencing covered only the TCR beta chain and unpaired alpha chains were not captured, true repertoire diversity is likely underestimated.

The trim is 5 bases for V and 7 bases for J, with a gap of 11 bases between the germline ends. CDR1 and CDR2 are drawn from the germline V gene (reference sequence): GTSNPN, SVGIG. Reading from cysteine to phenylalanine, the CDR3 counts 12 amino acids. The kept DNA is CDR3 alone, 36 bases in frame from the first base. TCRbeta-specific cDNA was reverse-transcribed from about 500 ng total RNA using a constant-region primer and ProtoScript II reverse transcriptase. TCRbeta libraries were built with three nested multiplex PCR rounds, a slightly modified ARM-PCR procedure. Each of the first two PCR rounds ran for approximately 10 cycles using multiplex TRBV1-TRBV30 forward primers together with a Cbeta reverse primer. Sample barcodes and Illumina adapters were added in a final 25-cycle PCR using Deep VentR polymerase. Before sequencing, amplicons between 200 and 500 bp were purified from gel using a QIAquick gel extraction kit. An Illumina HiSeq 2500 was used to sequence the TCRbeta amplicons, generating 250-bp paired-end reads. The study's own analysis went as follows. Quality trimming of reads was performed with Trimmomatic v0.33, and paired reads were merged with FLASH v1.2.11 so that full CDR3 sequences could be recovered. V, D and J germline segments were assigned to the rearranged TCRbeta sequences using MiGEC v1.2.1b. Clonotype statistics and Shannon-Wiener diversity indices were computed with VDJtools v1.0.0. To cut down on sampling bias, every analysis after diversity analysis relied on just the 250 most abundant clonotypes from each sample. The public reads were quality trimmed at Q25 with fastp and then assembled into clones with MiXCR by TCRdb, keeping productive beta chains. Each entry is one CDR3 protein sequence, shown with its most common DNA and genes. The V and J calls, along with clone size, are taken from TCRdb and not from the paper's own processing. The table for this sample lists around 80,000 distinct CDR3 sequences; 72% of them were counted only once. The ten largest make up 15% to 20% of the sample.

Without any cell sorting, total RNA and DNA were extracted together from approximately 22-30 mg of bulk tissue using the AllPrep DNA/RNA mini kit. Between November 2015 and March 2016, a few patients in China with histopathologically diagnosed primary liver carcinoma had their tumors surgically resected. At the time of sampling, the patients were treatment-naive and had chronic HBV infection. Each tumor was sampled at five spatially separated regions: the superior, inferior, left-lateral and right-lateral poles and the tumor centre. According to histology, viable tumor cells made up more than 80% of every tumor sample. Fresh tumor and adjacent tissue pieces were bisected, with one half stored in RNAlater at -80 degrees C and the other half sent for histology.

This TCR came from a man aged 35-49 years with primary liver carcinoma and hepatitis B virus infection. The sample consisted of liver tumor tissue from sampling region 1. Taken with the paper, the label for cell subset or site translates to: tumor region T1, superior pole. The sequence links TRBV30 to TRBJ1-4, with the D gene not confidently named. The CDR3 protein is CAWGKGGEKLFF. The DNA is as follows: TGTGCCTGGGGAAAAGGAGGTGAAAAACTGTTTTTT.